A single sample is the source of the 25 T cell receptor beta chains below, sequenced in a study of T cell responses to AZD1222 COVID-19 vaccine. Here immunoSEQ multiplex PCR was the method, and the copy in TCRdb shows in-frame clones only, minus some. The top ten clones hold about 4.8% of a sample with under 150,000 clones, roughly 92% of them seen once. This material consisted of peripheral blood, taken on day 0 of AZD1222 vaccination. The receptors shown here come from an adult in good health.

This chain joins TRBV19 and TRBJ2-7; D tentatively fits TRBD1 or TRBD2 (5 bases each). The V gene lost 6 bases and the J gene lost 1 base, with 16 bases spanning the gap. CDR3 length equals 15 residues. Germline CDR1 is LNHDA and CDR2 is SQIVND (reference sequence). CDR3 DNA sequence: TGTGCCAGTAGCTCCTTAAGGGACGGTTCCTACGAGCAGTACTTC. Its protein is CASSSLRDGSYEQYF.

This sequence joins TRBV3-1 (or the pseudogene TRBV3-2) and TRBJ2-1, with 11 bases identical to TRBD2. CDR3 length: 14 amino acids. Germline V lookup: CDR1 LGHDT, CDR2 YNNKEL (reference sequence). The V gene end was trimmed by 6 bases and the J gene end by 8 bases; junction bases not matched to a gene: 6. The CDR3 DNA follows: TGTGCCAGCAGGGGACTAGCGGAGCCCGATGAGCAGTTCTTC. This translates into CASRGLAEPDEQFF.

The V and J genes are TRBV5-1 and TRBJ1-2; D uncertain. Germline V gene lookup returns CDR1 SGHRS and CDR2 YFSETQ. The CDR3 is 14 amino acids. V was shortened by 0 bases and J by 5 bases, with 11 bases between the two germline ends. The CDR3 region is CASSLDRGFYGYTF. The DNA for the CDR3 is TGCGCCAGCAGCTTGGATCGGGGTTTTTATGGCTACACCTTC.

Here the CDR3 DNA reads TGTGCCAGCAGTGTGACTAGATCCTACGAGCAGTACTTC. Translation: CASSVTRSYEQYF. J is TRBJ2-7 and V is TRBV2; D is possibly TRBD2 (6 bases). Germline V gene sequence: CDR1 SNHLY, CDR2 FYNNEI. The CDR3 spans 13 residues. Trimming shortened V by 4 bases and J by 1 base, and 8 bases separated the two germline ends.

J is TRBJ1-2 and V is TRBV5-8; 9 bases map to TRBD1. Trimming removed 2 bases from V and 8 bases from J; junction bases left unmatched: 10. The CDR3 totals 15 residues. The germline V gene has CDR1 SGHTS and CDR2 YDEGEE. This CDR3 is CASSFRDRDLTGYTF. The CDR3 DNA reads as TGTGCCAGCAGCTTCAGGGACAGGGATTTAACGGGCTACACCTTC. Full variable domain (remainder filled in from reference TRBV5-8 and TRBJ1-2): EAGVTQSPTHLIKTRGQQATLRCSPISGHTSVYWYQQALGLGLQFLLWYDEGEERNRGNFPPRFSGRQFPNYSSELNVNALELEDSALYLCASSFRDRDLTGYTFGSGTRLTVV.

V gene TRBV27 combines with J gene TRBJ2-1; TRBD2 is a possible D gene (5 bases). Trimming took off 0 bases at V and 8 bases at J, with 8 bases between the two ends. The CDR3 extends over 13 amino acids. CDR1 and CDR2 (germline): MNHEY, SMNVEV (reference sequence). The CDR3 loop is CASSLSGIDEQFF. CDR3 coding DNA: TGTGCCAGCAGTTTATCCGGGATTGATGAGCAGTTCTTC.

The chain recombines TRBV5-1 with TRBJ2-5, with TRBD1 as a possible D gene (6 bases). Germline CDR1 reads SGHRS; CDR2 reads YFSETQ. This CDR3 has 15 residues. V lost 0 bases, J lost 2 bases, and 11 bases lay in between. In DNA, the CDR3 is TGCGCCAGCAGCTTGGGGGACAATCAACAAGAGACCCAGTACTTC. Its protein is CASSLGDNQQETQYF.

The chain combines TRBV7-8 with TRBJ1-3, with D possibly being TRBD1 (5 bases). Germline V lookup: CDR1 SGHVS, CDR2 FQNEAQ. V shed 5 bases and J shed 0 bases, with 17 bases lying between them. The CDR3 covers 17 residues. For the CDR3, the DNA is TGTGCCAGCAGCCCCTTTTTGGGGCGGAGCTCTGGAAACACCATATATTTT. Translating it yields CASSPFLGRSSGNTIYF.

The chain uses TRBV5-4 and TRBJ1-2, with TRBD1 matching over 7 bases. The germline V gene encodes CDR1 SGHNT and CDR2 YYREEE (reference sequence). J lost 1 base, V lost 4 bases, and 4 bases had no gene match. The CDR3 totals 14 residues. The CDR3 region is CASSRRDSNYGYTF. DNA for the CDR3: TGTGCCAGCAGCCGACGGGACAGTAACTATGGCTACACCTTC.

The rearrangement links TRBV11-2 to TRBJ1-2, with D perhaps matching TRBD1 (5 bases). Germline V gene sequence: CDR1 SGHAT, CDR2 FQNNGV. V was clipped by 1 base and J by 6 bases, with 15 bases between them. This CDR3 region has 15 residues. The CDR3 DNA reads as TGTGCCAGCAGCTTAGGAGTCCGAGGGACGGATGGCTACACCTTC. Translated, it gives CASSLGVRGTDGYTF.

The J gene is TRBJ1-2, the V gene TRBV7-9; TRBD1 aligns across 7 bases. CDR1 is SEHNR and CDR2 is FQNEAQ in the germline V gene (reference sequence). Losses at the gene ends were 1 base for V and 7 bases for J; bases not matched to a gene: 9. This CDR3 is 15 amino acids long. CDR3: CASSLGIGTDSGYTF. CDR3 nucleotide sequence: TGTGCCAGCAGCTTAGGGATCGGGACAGACAGTGGCTACACCTTC.

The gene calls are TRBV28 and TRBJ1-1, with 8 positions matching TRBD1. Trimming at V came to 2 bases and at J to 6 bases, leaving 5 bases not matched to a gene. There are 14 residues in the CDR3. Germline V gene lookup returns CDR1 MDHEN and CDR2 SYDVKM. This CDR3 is CASSLETGDAEAFF. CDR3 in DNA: TGTGCCAGCAGTTTAGAGACAGGGGACGCTGAAGCTTTCTTT.

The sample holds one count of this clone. Written as DNA, the CDR3 is TGTGCCACCAGTGGAGTGGGGGACAGGGGAGCCTACGAGCAGTACTTC. Protein: CATSGVGDRGAYEQYF. The chain recombines TRBV24-1 with TRBJ2-7; 10 nucleotides agree with TRBD1. This CDR3 spans 16 amino acids. Germline lookup yields CDR1 KGHDR and CDR2 SFDVKD. The J segment lost 2 bases and the V segment lost 5 bases, leaving 8 bases of the junction unmatched.

CDR3 coding DNA: TGCGCCAGCCGACCGGACAGGGAGGTAATTAGCTACACCTTC. Residues: CASRPDREVISYTF. The chain joins TRBV4-1 to TRBJ1-2, with 8 bases that match TRBD1. CDR3 length: 14 amino acids. V gave up 8 bases and J gave up 9 bases; unmatched junction bases: 14. Looked up from germline, CDR1 is MGHRA and CDR2 is YSYEKL.

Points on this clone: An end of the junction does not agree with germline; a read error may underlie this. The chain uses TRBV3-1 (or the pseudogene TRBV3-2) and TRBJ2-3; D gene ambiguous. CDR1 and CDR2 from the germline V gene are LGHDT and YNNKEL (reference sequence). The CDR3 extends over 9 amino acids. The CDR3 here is CASTPRRHF. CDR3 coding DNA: TGTGCCAGCACGCCCCGGCGGCATTTT.

The CDR3 DNA sequence: TGTGCCAGCAGCCGGATCGGGACTAGCGGTTACAATGAGCAGTTCTTC. Amino acid sequence: CASSRIGTSGYNEQFF. The rearrangement joins TRBV7-6 to TRBJ2-1, with 11 bases aligning to TRBD2. The CDR3 runs to 16 residues. The germline V gene encodes CDR1 SGHVS and CDR2 FNYEAQ. V gave up 5 bases and J gave up 4 bases; unmatched junction bases: 7.

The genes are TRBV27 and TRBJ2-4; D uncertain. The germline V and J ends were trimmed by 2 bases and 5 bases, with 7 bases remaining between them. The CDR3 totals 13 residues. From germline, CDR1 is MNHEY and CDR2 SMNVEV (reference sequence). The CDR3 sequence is CASSLRAENIQYF. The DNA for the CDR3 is TGTGCCAGCAGTTTAAGGGCGGAAAACATTCAGTACTTC.

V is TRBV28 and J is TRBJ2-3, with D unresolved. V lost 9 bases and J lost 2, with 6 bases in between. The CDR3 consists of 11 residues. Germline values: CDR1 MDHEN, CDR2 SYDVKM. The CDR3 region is CASTLTDTQYF. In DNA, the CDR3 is TGTGCCAGTACCCTCACAGATACGCAGTATTTT.

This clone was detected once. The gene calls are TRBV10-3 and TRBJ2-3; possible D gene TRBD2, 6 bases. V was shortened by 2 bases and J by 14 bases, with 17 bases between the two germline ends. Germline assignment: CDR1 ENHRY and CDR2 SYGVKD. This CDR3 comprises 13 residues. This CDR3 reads CAISEIAGPVSYF. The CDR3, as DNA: TGTGCCATCAGTGAGATTGCGGGACCAGTCTCGTATTTT.

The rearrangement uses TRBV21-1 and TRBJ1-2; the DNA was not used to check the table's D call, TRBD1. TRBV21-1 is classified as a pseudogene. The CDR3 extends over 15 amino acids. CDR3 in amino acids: CASSKETPRAYGYTF. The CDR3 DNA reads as TGTGCCAGCAGCAAAGAGACCCCCAGGGCCTATGGCTACACCTTC.

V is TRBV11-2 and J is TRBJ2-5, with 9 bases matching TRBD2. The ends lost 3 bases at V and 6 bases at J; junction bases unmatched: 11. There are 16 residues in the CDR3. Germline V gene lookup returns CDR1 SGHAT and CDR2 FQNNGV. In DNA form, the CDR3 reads TGTGCCAGCAGCTTGGGCGGGGGGGCAATGTCGCAGACCCAGTACTTC. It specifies CASSLGGGAMSQTQYF.

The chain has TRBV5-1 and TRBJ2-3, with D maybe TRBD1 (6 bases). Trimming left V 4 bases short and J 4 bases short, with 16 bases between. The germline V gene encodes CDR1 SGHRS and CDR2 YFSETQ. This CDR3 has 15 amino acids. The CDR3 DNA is TGCGCCAGCAGCCCGGAACAGGGAATCGCAGATACGCAGTATTTT. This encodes CASSPEQGIADTQYF.

CDR3 loop: CASSFPNRGSADGYTF. CDR3 bases: TGTGCCAGCAGCTTCCCCAACAGGGGGAGTGCTGATGGCTACACCTTC. This sequence joins TRBV5-6 and TRBJ1-2, with TRBD1 identical over 8 bases. The CDR3 is 16 amino acids. The germline V gene has CDR1 SGHDT and CDR2 YYEEEE. Unmatched junction bases numbered 12, after V lost 2 bases and J lost 6 bases.

In DNA form, the CDR3 reads TGCGCCAGCAGCTTGGGACCGAGGGGTCTCGAGCAGTACTTC. Translation: CASSLGPRGLEQYF. The V gene is TRBV5-1, the J gene TRBJ2-7; D possibly matches TRBD1 or TRBD2 (5 bases each). V lost 0 bases and J lost 6, with 13 bases in between. The CDR3 extends over 14 amino acids. Germline V gene sequence: CDR1 SGHRS, CDR2 YFSETQ.

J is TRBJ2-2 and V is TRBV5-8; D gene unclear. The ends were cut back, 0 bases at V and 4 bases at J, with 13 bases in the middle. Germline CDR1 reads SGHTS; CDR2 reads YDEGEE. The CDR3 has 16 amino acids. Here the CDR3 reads CASSLVGRRLTGELFF. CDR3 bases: TGTGCCAGCAGCTTGGTTGGTCGCAGGCTCACCGGGGAGCTGTTTTTT.